This T cell receptor beta chain was sequenced in a study of post-analysis software for immune sequencing data. Study outcomes and limitations: There were a few TRBV segments more frequent in patients than controls, and TRBV5-6, TRBV5-1 and TRBV20-1 were among them.

Presence of unique molecular identifiers characterized the TCR beta cDNA libraries. TCRdb used MiXCR to reprocess the PCR reads, holding one entry per CDR3 protein. Of some 370,000 distinct CDR3 sequences listed, around a third were seen once; the top ten hold around an eighth. V lost 7 bases and J 7 bases, leaving 26 bases between the germline ends. The CDR3 extends over 15 amino acids. Germline V CDR1 and CDR2: SQVTM, ANQGSEA. This clonotype was counted only a few times. Its antigen is undetermined. This chain links TRBV29-1 with TRBJ2-7; D possibly corresponds to TRBD1 (5 bases). Sequencing input: blood. The TCR comes from a girl under 18 with multiple sclerosis. In DNA form, the CDR3 reads TGCAGCGCCGTGACAGTGGCGCCTTCGGTCGGGGAGCAGTACTTC. This gives the protein CSAVTVAPSVGEQYF.